There are a few counts of the clone carrying this T cell receptor beta chain. Its antigen remains unknown. The data derive from a study of T-cell memory formation after mild COVID-19. Turning to the study itself: Largely donor-specific TCR clusters were found. Study-wide results and limits: Whether day 37 second-wave clones are SARS-CoV-2-specific was not confirmed. Whereas later expanders leaned CD4+, clones contracting day 15 to 85 showed a balanced CD4/CD8 makeup.

TCR alpha and TCR beta cDNA libraries with sample barcodes and UMIs came from 5'RACE using constant-segment primers. TCRdb passed the 5' RACE reads through MiXCR, listing each CDR3 protein once. This sample has approximately 270,000 distinct CDR3 sequences, with under 20% found just once. V shed 6 bases and J shed 5 bases, with 20 bases lying between them. Germline V gene data show CDR1 as DFQATT and CDR2 as SNEGSKA (reference sequence). CDR3 size: 15 residues. This TCR derives from a man in his late teens or twenties who had mild COVID-19 (a few samples of this study predate the infection). Cell type and time point are not known. The sequenced material came from PBMCs or a T cell subset sorted from them (not recorded which). The gene calls are TRBV20-1 and TRBJ1-5; D may be TRBD1 (6 bases). DNA for the CDR3: TGCAGTGCGGAGCCCCCGGGGGCAGCTTATCAGCCCCAGCATTTT. This gives the protein CSAEPPGAAYQPQHF.